The clone carrying this T cell receptor (beta chain) occurred a few times. The germline V gene encodes CDR1 LGHDT and CDR2 YNNKEL (reference sequence). CDR3 length: 15 amino acids. V gave up 0 bases and J gave up 4 bases, with 12 bases separating them. The data are from a study of blood T cell repertoires in COVID-19. Study context: Samples of COVID-19 (acute and convalescent) were obtained from the United States, Italy and Spain. PBMCs, B-cell-depleted T cells, or T cells were the source of the cDNA or gDNA that made up the material.

Authors' data handling: Nucleated cell number was recorded as an estimate derived from reference gene primer amplification. Data came from immunoSEQ multiplex PCR; TCRdb stores just in-frame clones and leaves some out. V and J calls and clone size come straight from that table; D and trimming were deduced from the DNA. The sample holds over 95,000 clones, approximately 81% seen once. The V call is TRBV3-1 (or the pseudogene TRBV3-2), the J call TRBJ2-5; a possible D gene is TRBD2 (6 bases). This sequence was found in a man over 45 with acute or convalescent COVID-19. What was sequenced was peripheral blood. CDR3 sequence reads: CASSQDGGDTETQYF. DNA for the CDR3: TGTGCCAGCAGCCAAGATGGAGGGGATACAGAGACCCAGTACTTC.